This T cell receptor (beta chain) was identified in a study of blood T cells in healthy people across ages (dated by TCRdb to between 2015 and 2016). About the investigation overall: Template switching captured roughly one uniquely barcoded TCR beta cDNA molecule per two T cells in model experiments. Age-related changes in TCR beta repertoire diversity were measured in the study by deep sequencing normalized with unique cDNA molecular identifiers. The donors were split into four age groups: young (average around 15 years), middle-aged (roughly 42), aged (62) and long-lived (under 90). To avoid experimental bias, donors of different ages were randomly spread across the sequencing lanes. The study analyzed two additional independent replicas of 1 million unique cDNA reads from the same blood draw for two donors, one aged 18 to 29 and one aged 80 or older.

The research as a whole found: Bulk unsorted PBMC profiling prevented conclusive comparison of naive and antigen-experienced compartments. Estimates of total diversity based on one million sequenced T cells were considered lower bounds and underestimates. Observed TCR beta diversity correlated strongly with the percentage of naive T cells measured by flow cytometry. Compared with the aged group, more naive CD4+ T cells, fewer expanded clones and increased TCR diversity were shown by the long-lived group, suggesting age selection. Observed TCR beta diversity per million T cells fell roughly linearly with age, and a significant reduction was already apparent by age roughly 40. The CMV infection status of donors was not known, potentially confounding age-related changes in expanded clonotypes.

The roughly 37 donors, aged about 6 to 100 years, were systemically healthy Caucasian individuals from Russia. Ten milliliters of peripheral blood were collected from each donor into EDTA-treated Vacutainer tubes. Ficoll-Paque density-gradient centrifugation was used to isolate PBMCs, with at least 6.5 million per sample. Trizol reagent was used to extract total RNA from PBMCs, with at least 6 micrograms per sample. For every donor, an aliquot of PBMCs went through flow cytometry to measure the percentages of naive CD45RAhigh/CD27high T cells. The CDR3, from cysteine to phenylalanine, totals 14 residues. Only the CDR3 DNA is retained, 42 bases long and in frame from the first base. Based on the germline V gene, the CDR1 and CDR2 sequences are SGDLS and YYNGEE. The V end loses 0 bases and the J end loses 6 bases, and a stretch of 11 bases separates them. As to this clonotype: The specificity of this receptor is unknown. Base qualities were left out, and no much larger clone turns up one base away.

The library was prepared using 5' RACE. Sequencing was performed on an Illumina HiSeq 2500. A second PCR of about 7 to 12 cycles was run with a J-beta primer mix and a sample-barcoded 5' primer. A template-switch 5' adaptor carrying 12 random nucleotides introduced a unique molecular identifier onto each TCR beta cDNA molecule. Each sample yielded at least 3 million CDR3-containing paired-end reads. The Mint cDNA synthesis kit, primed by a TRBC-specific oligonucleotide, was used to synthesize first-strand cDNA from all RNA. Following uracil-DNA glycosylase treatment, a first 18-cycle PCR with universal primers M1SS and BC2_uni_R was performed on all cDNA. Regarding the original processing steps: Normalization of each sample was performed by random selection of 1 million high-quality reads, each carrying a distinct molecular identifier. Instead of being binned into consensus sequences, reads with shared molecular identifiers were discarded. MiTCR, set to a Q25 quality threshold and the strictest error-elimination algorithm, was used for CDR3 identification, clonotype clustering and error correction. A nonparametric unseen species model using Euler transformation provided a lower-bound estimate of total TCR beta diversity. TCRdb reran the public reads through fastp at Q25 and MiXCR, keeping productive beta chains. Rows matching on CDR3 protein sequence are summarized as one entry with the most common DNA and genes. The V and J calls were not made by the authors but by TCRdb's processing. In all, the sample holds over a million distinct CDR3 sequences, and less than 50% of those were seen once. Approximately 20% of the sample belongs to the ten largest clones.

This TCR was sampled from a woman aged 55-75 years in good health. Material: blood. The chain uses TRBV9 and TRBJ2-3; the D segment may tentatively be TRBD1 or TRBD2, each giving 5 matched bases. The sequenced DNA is TGTGCCAGCAGCGTAGGCGGTTGGGGGGATACGCAGTATTTT. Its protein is CASSVGGWGDTQYF.